This T cell receptor beta chain was captured in a study of blood T cells in healthy people across ages. A second PCR, run for about 7 to 12 cycles, used a sample-barcoded 5' primer plus a J-beta primer mix. MiXCR, run by TCRdb on the 5' RACE reads, gives a single entry per CDR3 protein. The sample shows 1.5 million to 2 million distinct CDR3 sequences, about 31% of them seen only once. The sample comprised blood. The receptor was isolated from a woman in her 30s in good health.

CDR3 DNA: TGTGCCAGCAGCCCAGGACAGGTGAACACCGGGGAGCTGTTTTTT. It yields the protein CASSPGQVNTGELFF. This rearrangement joins TRBV7-2 to TRBJ2-2, with 7 bases fitting TRBD1. The CDR3 totals 15 residues. J gave up 1 base and V 5 bases, and 4 bases lay outside the gene matches. Per the germline V gene, CDR1 is SGHTA and CDR2 is FQGNSA.